Detailed here is one T cell receptor beta chain. The entry originates in a study of T cell changes during pregnancy in multiple sclerosis. Assay used: immunoSEQ multiplex PCR; TCRdb lists only in-frame clones, some missing. Of some 97,000 clones in the sample, around 90% were seen once. The CDR3 has 14 residues. Trimming took off 2 bases at V and 1 base at J, with 9 bases between the two ends. CDR1 MGHDK and CDR2 SYGVNS come from the germline V gene. V and J are TRBV25-1 and TRBJ2-7; D uncertain. Here the sequenced sample was peripheral blood, taken in the second trimester of pregnancy. The origin of this receptor is a female donor with multiple sclerosis, enrolled in a pregnancy study. The CDR3 spells CASSESAVSYEQYF. The CDR3 bases are TGTGCCAGCAGTGAAAGTGCAGTATCCTACGAGCAGTACTTC.